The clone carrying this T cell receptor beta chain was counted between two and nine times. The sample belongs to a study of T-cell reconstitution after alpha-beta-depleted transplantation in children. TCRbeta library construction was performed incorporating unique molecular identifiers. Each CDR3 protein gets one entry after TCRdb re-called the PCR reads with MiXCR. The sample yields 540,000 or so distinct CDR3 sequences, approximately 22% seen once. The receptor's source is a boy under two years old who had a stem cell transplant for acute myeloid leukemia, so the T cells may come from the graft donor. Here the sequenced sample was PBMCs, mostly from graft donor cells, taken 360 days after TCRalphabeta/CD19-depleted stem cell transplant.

CDR3 nucleotides: TGTGCCAGCAGTTACGGGACAGGTGTCAATCAGCCCCAGCATTTT. It yields the protein CASSYGTGVNQPQHF. The chain employs TRBV6-5 and TRBJ1-5, with 8 bases matching TRBD1. The junction had 3 bases not matched to a gene; V was cut back by 2 bases and J by 3 bases. The CDR3 extends over 15 amino acids. The germline gives CDR1 MNHEY, CDR2 SVGAGI.